This T cell receptor (beta chain) was identified during a study of blood T cells in healthy people across ages. The study's findings and limits: TCR beta diversity per million T cells fell roughly linearly with age.

V was pared by 5 bases and J by 2 bases, with 6 bases of the junction left unmatched. This CDR3 has 16 residues. CDR1 and CDR2 (germline): SGHTA, FQGNSA. This clonotype was recorded a few times. Its matching antigen is unknown. For the second PCR, which ran for about 7 to 12 cycles, a sample-barcoded 5' primer and a J-beta primer mix were used. The template-switch adaptor, which had 12 random nucleotides, put a tag on each cDNA molecule. TCRdb used MiXCR to reprocess the 5' RACE reads, holding one entry per CDR3 protein. The data hold about 970,000 distinct CDR3 sequences, with roughly 47% observed a single time.

The clonotype comes from a woman aged 60-75 years in good health. Sequencing was done on a sample of blood. The V gene is TRBV7-2, the J gene TRBJ2-3; 11 bases line up with TRBD2. The CDR3 DNA is TGTGCCAGCAGCGAAACTAGCGGGAGTATCACAGATACGCAGTATTTT. This codes for CASSETSGSITDTQYF.